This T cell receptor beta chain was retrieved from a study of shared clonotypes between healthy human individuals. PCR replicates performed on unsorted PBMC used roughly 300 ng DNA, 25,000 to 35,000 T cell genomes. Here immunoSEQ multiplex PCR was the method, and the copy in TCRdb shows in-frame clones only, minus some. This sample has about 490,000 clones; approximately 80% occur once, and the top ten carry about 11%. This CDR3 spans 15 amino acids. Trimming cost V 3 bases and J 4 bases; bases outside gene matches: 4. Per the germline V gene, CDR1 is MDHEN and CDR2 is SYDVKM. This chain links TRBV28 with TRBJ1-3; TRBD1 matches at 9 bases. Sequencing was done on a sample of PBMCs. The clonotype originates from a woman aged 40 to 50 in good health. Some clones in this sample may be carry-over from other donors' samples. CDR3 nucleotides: TGTGCCAGCAGTTTGCCGGGACAGGGAGGAAACACCATATATTTT. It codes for CASSLPGQGGNTIYF. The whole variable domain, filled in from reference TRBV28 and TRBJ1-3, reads DVKVTQSSRYLVKRTGEKVFLECVQDMDHENMFWYRQDPGLGLRLIYFSYDVKMKEKGDIPEGYSVSREKKERFSLILESASTNQTSMYLCASSLPGQGGNTIYFGEGSWLTVV.